This is a list of T cell receptor beta chains from one sample in a study of blood T cell repertoires in COVID-19. Data came from immunoSEQ multiplex PCR; TCRdb stores just in-frame clones and leaves some out. The sample consists of about 100,000 clones, 80% to 85% of them appearing once. The sequencing sample was made of peripheral blood. The source is an older man with active or convalescent COVID-19. Both conserved end residues are part of each CDR3. Fields, in order: V gene, D gene, J gene, CDR3 protein, CDR3 DNA. The D gene is left open where the match is weak.

V: TRBV5-1; D: .; J: TRBJ1-3; CDR3: CASRPGDGNTIYF; DNA: TGCGCCAGCAGACCGGGAGATGGAAACACCATATATTTT
V: TRBV7-3; D: .; J: TRBJ1-6; CDR3: CASSLMAGDSPLHF; DNA: TGTGCCAGCAGCTTAATGGCGGGGGATTCACCCCTCCACTTT
V: TRBV6-6; D: TRBD1; J: TRBJ1-2; CDR3: CASRRDRGYGYTF; DNA: TGTGCCAGCAGAAGGGACAGGGGGTATGGCTACACCTTC
V: TRBV7-2; D: .; J: TRBJ2-1; CDR3: CASRGAALYNEQFF; DNA: TGTGCCAGCAGGGGGGCGGCCCTATACAATGAGCAGTTCTTC
V: TRBV19; D: .; J: TRBJ1-2; CDR3: CASSPDDSFNYGYTF; DNA: TGTGCCAGTAGTCCCGACGACAGCTTTAACTATGGCTACACCTTC
V: TRBV6-5; D: TRBD1; J: TRBJ1-4; CDR3: CASSNRGLEEKLFF; DNA: TGTGCCAGCAGTAACAGGGGCCTGGAGGAAAAACTGTTTTTT
V: TRBV5-1; D: .; J: TRBJ2-5; CDR3: CASGRQGGGQETQYF; DNA: TGCGCCAGCGGCAGACAGGGAGGAGGCCAAGAGACCCAGTACTTC
V: TRBV6-5; D: .; J: TRBJ2-5; CDR3: CASTLAAQETQYF; DNA: TGTGCCAGCACGCTAGCCGCACAAGAGACCCAGTACTTC
V: TRBV2; D: .; J: TRBJ2-3; CDR3: CASSLTDTQYF; DNA: TGTGCCAGCAGCCTGACAGATACGCAGTATTTT
V: TRBV4-1; D: TRBD1; J: TRBJ1-4; CDR3: CASTKILRGPNVREKLFF; DNA: TGCGCCAGCACCAAAATTTTGAGGGGGCCCAACGTAAGGGAAAAACTGTTTTTT
V: TRBV11-1; D: .; J: TRBJ2-2; CDR3: CAISSRGFNTGELFF; DNA: TGTGCCATCTCAAGCCGGGGGTTCAACACCGGGGAGCTGTTTTTT
V: TRBV9; D: TRBD2; J: TRBJ2-1; CDR3: CARSGGVAGYNEQFF; DNA: TGTGCCCGCAGCGGGGGGGTAGCGGGCTACAATGAGCAGTTCTTC
V: TRBV7-2; D: TRBD1; J: TRBJ2-2; CDR3: CASSLDRINTGELFF; DNA: TGTGCCAGCAGCTTGGACAGGATTAACACCGGGGAGCTGTTTTTT
V: TRBV20-1; D: .; J: TRBJ1-1; CDR3: CSANEGPITEAFF; DNA: TGCAGTGCTAATGAGGGCCCTATCACTGAAGCTTTCTTT
V: TRBV7-3; D: TRBD2; J: TRBJ2-5; CDR3: CASSLIGLARGEETQYF; DNA: TGTGCCAGCAGCTTAATCGGGCTAGCCCGGGGGGAAGAGACCCAGTACTTC
V: TRBV3-1/TRBV3-2; D: TRBD2; J: TRBJ2-4; CDR3: CASSAQTSGGGNIQYF; DNA: TGTGCCAGCAGCGCCCAGACTAGCGGGGGGGGAAACATTCAGTACTTC